The rows below give T cell receptor beta chains drawn from one sample of a study of blood T cells in healthy people across ages. One entry per CDR3 protein results from TCRdb running MiXCR on the 5' RACE reads. Altogether about 680,000 distinct CDR3 sequences are present, over 45% being singletons, with the ten largest covering 30% to 40%. The sample taken for sequencing was blood. These receptor sequences come from a woman between 55 and 75 years old in good health. CDR3s leave out the opening cysteine and the closing phenylalanine or tryptophan. D genes are given only for firm matches. Clone size, where shown, is once, few, many, or a class for clones that have expanded.

>TRBV4-1|TRBD1|-
AGSQVGPDRDHEQY
>TRBV24-1|TRBD1|-
ATSDGTGGADGYT
>TRBV4-3|TRBD2|-
ASSQGLADSYNEQF
>TRBV15|-|-
ATSRGVSVIYNEQF
>TRBV29-1|TRBD2|many
SVASSGNHEQY
>TRBV29-1|TRBD1|-
SVFSGGARNYNEQF
>TRBV12-3/TRBV12-4|-|-
ASSLGGPSYKQY
>TRBV14|-|few
ASRYAGANVLT
>TRBV20-1|TRBD2|-
SATLAVQTYEQY
>TRBV4-3|-|few
ASSQDARDASHEQF
>TRBV7-9|-|-
ASKGQAPYEQY
>TRBV5-1|TRBD2|many
ASSRGTSGSRTTYEQY
>TRBV20-1|-|-
SGLRGTRTDTQY
>TRBV5-1|-|-
ASSQQGYTEAF
>TRBV12-3/TRBV12-4|-|few
ASRPAGLGNTEAF
>TRBV5-1|TRBD1|-
ASSLLGQGRDIQY
>TRBV14|-|-
ASSQYPSVLNTEAF
>TRBV3-1|-|few
ASSQGWRDKGTDTQY
>TRBV20-1|-|-
GARDLHTVGAREQY
>TRBV7-9|-|few
ANSRGGGGYYNEQF
>TRBV29-1|TRBD1|few
SALRQGVGEKLF
>TRBV20-1|TRBD1|-
SAPDRAHEQF
>TRBV5-1|TRBD2|many
ASSPLAGSSYEQY
>TRBV20-1|TRBD2|-
SARALADNRNEQY
>TRBV29-1|-|many
SVGDWENIQY
>TRBV7-2|TRBD2|once
ASSFLLAGGEQY
>TRBV3-1|-|many
ASFGGYNEQF
>TRBV5-1|-|-
ASSLEQGFYEQY
>TRBV24-1|-|few
ATSERQTDTQY
>TRBV27|TRBD2|once
ASSLPGLGGDTQY
>TRBV27|-|-
ASSLENRGGAETQY
>TRBV28|TRBD1|-
ASSLRVTGSGEETQY
>TRBV6-2/TRBV6-3|TRBD1|few
ASTETGGSGETQY
>TRBV7-9|-|-
ASSLPTSGSAGDTQY
>TRBV20-1|-|-
SAREGNSYEQY
>TRBV7-3|-|-
ASSTGSGGNEQF
>TRBV7-2|-|-
ASSTRGETQY
>TRBV7-2|-|-
ASSLGRSNYGYT
>TRBV15|-|-
ATSRVLAGGGEQY
>TRBV7-6|-|-
ASSPLLGFQETQY
>TRBV20-1|-|-
SAGPAKGTSYERY
>TRBV20-1|TRBD1|-
SALTVGTGDYEQY
>TRBV4-2|TRBD2|many
ASSLSGTSDPEQY
>TRBV12-3/TRBV12-4|-|few
ASSPRAGEQY
>TRBV20-1|-|-
SATGGTYSYKQY
>TRBV4-1|TRBD1|-
ASSPQQGAFDEQF
>TRBV7-2|-|few
ASSSHELGPLH
>TRBV28|-|-
ASSYGSAEQY
>TRBV28|TRBD2|-
ASSSSGLAGFGVYEQY
>TRBV18|TRBD1|few
ASSVGTGAYNEQF
>TRBV9|TRBD1|-
ASSPRGQFVSYEQY
>TRBV28|-|few
ASSSGAGSYNEQF
>TRBV27|-|-
ASGPWGPEWAGELF
>TRBV7-6|-|few
ASSLDRGIGNEQY
>TRBV5-1|-|-
ASSFDGELF
>TRBV28|-|-
ASSFWGTPGYEQY
>TRBV12-3/TRBV12-4|-|-
ASSWGRANEKLF
>TRBV9|-|-
TSSPRGPGDTQY
>TRBV5-1|-|-
ASSLRSSYNEQY
>TRBV20-1|TRBD2|-
SASGGSESEQF